The clone carrying this T cell receptor (beta chain) was found a few times. What it recognizes is unknown. This sample stems from a study of shared clonotypes between healthy human individuals. The wider study: Those who served as donors were a couple of women and a few men between the ages of 18 and 49. Broader study findings: The authors expected sequencing depth to affect clonotype sharing among donors.

The CDR3 loop spans 15 amino acids. Germline-derived CDR1 and CDR2 are MRHNA and SNTAGT. Trimming removed 4 bases from V and 4 bases from J, with 16 bases in between. Genomic DNA (from each subset) was split evenly across several immunoSEQ plates. The repertoire was sequenced with immunoSEQ multiplex PCR; TCRdb's copy has only in-frame clones and lacks some. The sample holds 450,000 to 500,000 clones, 81% seen once. Specimen: PBMCs. The rearrangement links TRBV6-4 to TRBJ1-2, with a possible D match to TRBD1 (5 bases). The clonotype was recovered from a woman in her 40s in good health. Some clones in this sample may be carry-over from other donors' samples. The CDR3 here is CASSANADGAYGYTF. The CDR3 bases are TGTGCCAGCAGTGCCAACGCGGATGGGGCCTATGGCTACACCTTC.